This TCR beta chain was sequenced in a study of blood T cell repertoires in COVID-19. Overall study: The samples span acute and convalescent COVID-19 from the United States, Italy and Spain.

Germline CDR1 is SGHAT and CDR2 is FQDESV (reference sequence). The CDR3 spans 13 residues. J was trimmed by 7 bases and V by 3 bases; bases with no gene match: 4. Assay used: immunoSEQ multiplex PCR; TCRdb lists only in-frame clones, some missing. The sample consists of about 160,000 clones, about 93% of them appearing once. Sequencing was carried out using peripheral blood. The sequence was obtained from a woman aged 45-65 years with acute or convalescent COVID-19. The chain uses TRBV11-1 and TRBJ1-2; 8 nucleotides align to TRBD1. The DNA for the CDR3 is TGTGCCAGCAGCTTGGGACAGGTCTCTGGCTACACCTTC. This encodes CASSLGQVSGYTF.